This T cell receptor (beta chain) is from a study of post-analysis software for immune sequencing data. Note on this clonotype: Antigen specificity is unknown.

Study results and caveats: Included in a set of several TRBV segments more frequent in patients than controls were TRBV5-6, TRBV5-1 and TRBV20-1.

Built from TCR beta cDNA, the libraries had unique molecular identifiers in them. T cells numbering about 0.85 to 10 million yielded cDNA molecules that totaled about 500,000. TCRdb processed the PCR reads anew with MiXCR; each CDR3 protein has one entry. The repertoire has roughly 580,000 distinct CDR3 sequences, 44% of them found once; the top ten carry around 1.7%. J was trimmed by 7 bases and V by 3 bases; bases with no gene match: 10. From germline, CDR1 is KGHDR and CDR2 SFDVKD. CDR3 size: 17 residues. The specimen was blood. The TCR comes from a girl aged 5 to 17 with multiple sclerosis. This chain links TRBV24-1 with TRBJ2-1; 11 bases match TRBD1. CDR3 nucleotide sequence: TGTGCCACCAGTGATACGGGACAGGGGGGCGCGGGGAATGAGCAGTTCTTC. Its translation: CATSDTGQGGAGNEQFF.